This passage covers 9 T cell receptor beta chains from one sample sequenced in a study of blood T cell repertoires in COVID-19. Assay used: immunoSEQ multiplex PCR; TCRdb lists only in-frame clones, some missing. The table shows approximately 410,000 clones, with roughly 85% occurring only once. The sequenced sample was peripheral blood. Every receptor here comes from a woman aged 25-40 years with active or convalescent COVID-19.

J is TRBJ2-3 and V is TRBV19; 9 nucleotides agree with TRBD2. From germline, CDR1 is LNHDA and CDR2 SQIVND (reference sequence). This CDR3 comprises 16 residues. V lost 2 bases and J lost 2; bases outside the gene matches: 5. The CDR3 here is CASSILAGASTDTQYF. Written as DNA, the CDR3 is TGTGCCAGTAGTATATTAGCGGGAGCTTCCACAGATACGCAGTATTTT.

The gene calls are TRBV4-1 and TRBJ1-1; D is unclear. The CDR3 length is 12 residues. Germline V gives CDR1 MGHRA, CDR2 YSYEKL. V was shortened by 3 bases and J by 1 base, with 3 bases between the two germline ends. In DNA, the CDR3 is TGCGCCAGCAGCCATAGGAACACTGAAGCTTTCTTT. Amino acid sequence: CASSHRNTEAFF.

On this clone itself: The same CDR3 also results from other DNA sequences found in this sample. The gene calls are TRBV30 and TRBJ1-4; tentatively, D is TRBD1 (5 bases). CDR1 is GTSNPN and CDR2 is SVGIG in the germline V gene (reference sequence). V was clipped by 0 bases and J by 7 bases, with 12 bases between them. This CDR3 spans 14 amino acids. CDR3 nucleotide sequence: TGTGCCTGGAGTGTAGGGCAGGGCGGTGAAAAACTGTTTTTT. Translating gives CAWSVGQGGEKLFF.

CDR3 DNA: TGTGCCAGCAGCTTCATACCGGGACTAGACGGAAATGAGCAGTTCTTC. It yields the protein CASSFIPGLDGNEQFF. The V and J genes are TRBV7-9 and TRBJ2-1, with 8 bases fitting TRBD2. This CDR3 comprises 16 residues. Germline-derived CDR1 and CDR2 are SEHNR and FQNEAQ (reference sequence). With V trimmed by 3 bases and J by 7 bases, 11 bases remained unmatched.

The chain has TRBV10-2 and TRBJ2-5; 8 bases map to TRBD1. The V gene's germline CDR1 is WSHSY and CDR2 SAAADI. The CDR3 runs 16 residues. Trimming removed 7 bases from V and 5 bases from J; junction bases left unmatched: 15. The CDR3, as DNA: TGCGCCAGCAAGAGACAGGGGATGGGGTCGGGGGAGACCCAGTACTTC. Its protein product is CASKRQGMGSGETQYF.

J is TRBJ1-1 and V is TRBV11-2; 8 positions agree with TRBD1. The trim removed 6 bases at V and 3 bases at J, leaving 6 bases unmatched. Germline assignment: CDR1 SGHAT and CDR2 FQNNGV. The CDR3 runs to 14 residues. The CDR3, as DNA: TGTGCCAGCAGGGAAGGACAGGGATACACTGAAGCTTTCTTT. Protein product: CASREGQGYTEAFF.

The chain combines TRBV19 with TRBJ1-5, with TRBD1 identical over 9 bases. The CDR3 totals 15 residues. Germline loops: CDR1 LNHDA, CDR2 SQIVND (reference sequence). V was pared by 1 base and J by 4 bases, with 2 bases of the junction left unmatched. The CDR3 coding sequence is TGTGCCAGTAGTATAGGCGGGACAGGGAATCAGCCCCAGCATTTT. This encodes CASSIGGTGNQPQHF. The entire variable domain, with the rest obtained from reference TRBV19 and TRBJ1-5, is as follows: DGGITQSPKYLFRKEGQNVTLSCEQNLNHDAMYWYRQDPGQGLRLIYYSQIVNDFQKGDIAEGYSVSREKKESFPLTVTSAQKNPTAFYLCASSIGGTGNQPQHFGDGTRLSIL.

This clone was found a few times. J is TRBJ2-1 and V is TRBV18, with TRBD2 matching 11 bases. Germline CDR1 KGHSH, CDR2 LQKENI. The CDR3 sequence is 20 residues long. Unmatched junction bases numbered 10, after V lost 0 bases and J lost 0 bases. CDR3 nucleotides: TGTGCCAGCTCACCACCCCTCGGGACTAGCGGTAGTCCCTCCTACAATGAGCAGTTCTTC. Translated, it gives CASSPPLGTSGSPSYNEQFF.

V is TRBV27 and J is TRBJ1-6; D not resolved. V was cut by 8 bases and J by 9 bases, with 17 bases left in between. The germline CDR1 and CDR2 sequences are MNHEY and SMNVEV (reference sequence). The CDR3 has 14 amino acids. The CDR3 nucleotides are TGTGCCAGCGCCGGCGGGGTTGCCATTTCACCCCTCCACTTT. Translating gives CASAGGVAISPLHF.